This TCR beta chain is drawn from a study of blood T cell repertoires in COVID-19 (dated by TCRdb to about 2020). In the study overall: Samples from collaborators originated in the United States, Italy and Spain and spanned both the acute and convalescent phases of COVID-19. The prospective study material was composed of cDNA or gDNA derived from T cells, B-cell-depleted T cells, or PBMCs. Deeply sampled blood TCRbeta repertoires from subjects exposed to, actively infected with, or recovered from COVID-19 were included in the dataset. The repertoires were released in a freely available public database meant as a resource for research on the immune response to SARS-CoV-2. Samples came from the ongoing ImmuneRACE study (first 160 participants) plus 1,254 subjects from 6 global collaborators. Sample metadata almost always included a de-identified subject ID, COVID-19 status, age in years and sex. HLA class I and class II types, where available, came from metadata supplied by the sample provider rather than from assay-based typing.

The junction shows trimming of 3 bases on V and 3 bases on J, plus 6 bases between the germline ends. CDR1 is given as SQVTM and CDR2 as ANQGSEA, both from the germline V gene. From its cysteine to its phenylalanine, the CDR3 spans 12 amino acids. Only the CDR3 region is kept as DNA, spanning 36 bases read in frame from base 1. Results and caveats for the whole study, not just this receptor: How much clinical and demographic metadata was included differed by source and by participant, and the metadata was provided uncurated.

A note on this clone: What this receptor recognizes is not known. There are no base qualities to consult, and no much larger clone falls within one base.

The immunoSEQ Assay, a bias-controlled multiplex PCR, was used to amplify TCRbeta CDR3 regions from genomic DNA. On the study's bioinformatics: The number of nucleated cells in each sample was estimated from the amplification of reference gene primers within the assay. Sequence reads were collapsed and filtered to measure the absolute abundance of every unique TCRbeta CDR3 rearrangement. For each sample, productive Simpson clonality was calculated by taking the square root of Simpson's diversity index across productive rearrangements. TCRdb's version of the immuneACCESS table is confined to in-frame rearrangements and falls short of the full clone set. An unresolved V gene accounts for under half of the shortfall where checked; the remainder is of unknown origin. The V and J calls and clone size come from that table; D and trimming were worked out from the DNA. A total of hundreds of thousands of clones appear in this sample, roughly 90% of them only once. Roughly 8.9% of the sample goes to the ten largest clones.

Participants in the prospective study were enrolled through a virtual design, were aged roughly 18 to 100 years, and lived in approximately 25 United States geographic areas. In the prospective study, participants were assigned to cohorts based on the clinical history participants reported in a screening survey and a study questionnaire. Recovered participants in ImmuneRACE Cohort 3 were defined by two consecutive negative NP/OP PCR tests, clearance by a healthcare professional, or resolution of symptoms. In the prospective study, mobile phlebotomists collected whole blood, serum and a nasopharyngeal or oropharyngeal swab from each participant. Participants in the prospective study had the option to provide additional blood draws and questionnaires over a 2-month period. Blood samples from the prospective study were shipped frozen or at room temperature prior to DNA extraction.

The receptor chain draws on TRBV29-1 and TRBJ2-4; the D gene is perhaps TRBD1, on 5 matching bases. This sequence was found in a woman in her thirties or forties who had recovered from COVID-19. Material: PBMCs or T cells enriched from blood (not recorded which). The DNA reads as follows: TGCAGCGTTGATCAGGGCAAAAACATTCAGTACTTC. Its protein reads: CSVDQGKNIQYF.